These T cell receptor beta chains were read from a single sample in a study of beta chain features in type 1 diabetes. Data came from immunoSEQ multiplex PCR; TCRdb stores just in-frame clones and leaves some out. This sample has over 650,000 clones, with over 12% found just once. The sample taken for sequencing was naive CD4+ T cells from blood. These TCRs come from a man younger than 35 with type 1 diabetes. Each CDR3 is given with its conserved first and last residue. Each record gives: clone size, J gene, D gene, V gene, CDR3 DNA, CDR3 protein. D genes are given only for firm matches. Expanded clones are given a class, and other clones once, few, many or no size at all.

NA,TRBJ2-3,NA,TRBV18,TGTGCCAGCTCACCTGGTAGAAGCGCGCCGCAGTATTTT,CASSPGRSAPQYF
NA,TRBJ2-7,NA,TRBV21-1,TGTGCAGCTTATTCCCGAGGCAGGCTAAATTACGAGCAGTACTTC,CAAYSRGRLNYEQYF
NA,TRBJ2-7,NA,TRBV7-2,TGTGCCAGCACGTCCCCGGCCATAAGCGGCTCCTACGAGCAGTACTTC,CASTSPAISGSYEQYF
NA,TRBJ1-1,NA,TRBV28,TGTGCCAGCAGTTCGACAGGAGGCGGCACTGAAGCTTTCTTT,CASSSTGGGTEAFF
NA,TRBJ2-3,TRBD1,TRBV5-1,TGCGCCAGCAGCTTGGGTGTATCAGGGGGCGCAGATACGCAGTATTTT,CASSLGVSGGADTQYF
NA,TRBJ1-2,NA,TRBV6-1,TGTGCCAGCAGCGACAGTCATAACTATGGCTACACCTTC,CASSDSHNYGYTF
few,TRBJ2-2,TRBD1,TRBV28,TGTGCCAGTATAGGACAGGGCGCGAACGCCGGGGAGCTGTTTTTT,CASIGQGANAGELFF
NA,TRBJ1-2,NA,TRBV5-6,TGTGCCAGCAGCACCATCGACAGATCCTATGGCTACACCTTC,CASSTIDRSYGYTF
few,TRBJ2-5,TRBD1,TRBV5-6,TGTGCCAGCAGTTCCTACCCGACCGGGACAGAAGAGACCCAGTACTTC,CASSSYPTGTEETQYF
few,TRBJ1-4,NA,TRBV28,TGTGCCAGCAGCCCACAGGGTACTAATGAAAAACTGTTTTTT,CASSPQGTNEKLFF
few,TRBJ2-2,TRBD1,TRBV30,TGTGCCTGGAGTGGTTTGGGACAGCCCACCGGGGAGCTGTTTTTT,CAWSGLGQPTGELFF
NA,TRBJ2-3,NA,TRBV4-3,TGCGCCAGCAGCCAACGATCGCAGGGAACAGATACGCAGTATTTT,CASSQRSQGTDTQYF
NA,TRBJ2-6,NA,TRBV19,TGTGCCAGTAGTGTTCAGACAGGGGCCAACGTCCTGACTTTC,CASSVQTGANVLTF
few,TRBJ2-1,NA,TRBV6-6,TGTGCCAGCAGTACAGCCTACTTGGATGAGCAGTTCTTC,CASSTAYLDEQFF
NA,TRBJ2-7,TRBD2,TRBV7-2,TGTGCCAGCAGCCCCCTCGGCGGGGGGGCCGCCCAGCAGTACTTC,CASSPLGGGAAQQYF
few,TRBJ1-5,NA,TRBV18,TGTGCCAGCTCACCCGGCCGCCAGCCGGGGACCCAGCATTTT,CASSPGRQPGTQHF
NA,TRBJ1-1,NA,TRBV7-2,TGTGCCAGCAGCTTAGCCCGGGGCACTGAAGCTTTCTTT,CASSLARGTEAFF
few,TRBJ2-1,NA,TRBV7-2,TGTGCCAGCAGCTCACAGGATAGGTTTTACAATGAGCAGTTCTTC,CASSSQDRFYNEQFF
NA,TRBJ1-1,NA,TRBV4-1,TGCGCCAGCAGCCAAGGGAGGGCTTACCGGGCCACTGAAGCTTTCTTT,CASSQGRAYRATEAFF
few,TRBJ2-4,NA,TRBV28,TGTGCCAGCAGTGCTCCAGGGGCCAAAAACATTCAGTACTTC,CASSAPGAKNIQYF